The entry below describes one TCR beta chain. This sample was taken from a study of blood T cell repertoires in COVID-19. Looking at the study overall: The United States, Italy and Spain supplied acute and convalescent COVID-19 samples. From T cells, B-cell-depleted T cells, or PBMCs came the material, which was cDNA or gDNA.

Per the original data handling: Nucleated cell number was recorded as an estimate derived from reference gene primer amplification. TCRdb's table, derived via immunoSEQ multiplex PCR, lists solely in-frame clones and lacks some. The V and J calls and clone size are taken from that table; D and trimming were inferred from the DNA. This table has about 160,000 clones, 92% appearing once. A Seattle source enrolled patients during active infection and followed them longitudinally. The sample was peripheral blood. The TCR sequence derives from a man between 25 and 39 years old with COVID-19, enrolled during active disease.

The CDR3 loop is CASSEPVNTEAFF. CDR3 bases: TGTGCCAGCAGTGAACCGGTAAACACTGAAGCTTTCTTT. This rearrangement joins TRBV6-1 to TRBJ1-1; D call uncertain. CDR1 is MNHNS and CDR2 is SASEGT in the germline V gene. The ends were cut back, 2 bases at V and 2 bases at J, with 6 bases in the middle. The CDR3 extends over 13 amino acids.